Below, 10 T cell receptor beta chains from the same sample are listed, as sequenced in a study of blood T cell repertoires in COVID-19. The assay was immunoSEQ multiplex PCR, and TCRdb's table has in-frame clones only and misses some. The table shows about 50,000 clones, with 80% to 90% occurring only once. Sequenced input: peripheral blood. The source is a human donor in a cohort sampled during active COVID-19. The donor label of this sample is uncertain.

The chain couples TRBV24-1 to TRBJ2-5, with TRBD1 matching 9 bases. V shed 4 bases and J 3 bases; nucleotides not matched to a gene: 5. Per the germline V gene, CDR1 is KGHDR and CDR2 is SFDVKD. The CDR3 runs 15 residues. The CDR3 DNA follows: TGTGCCACCAGTGAGCCGGGACAGGGAAAAGAGACCCAGTACTTC. Its protein is CATSEPGQGKETQYF.

The rearrangement uses TRBV11-1 and TRBJ2-5; D is undetermined. Between the trimmed V and J ends, which lost 3 bases and 4 bases, there was a span of 6 bases. The CDR3 totals 12 residues. Germline lookup yields CDR1 SGHAT and CDR2 FQDESV (reference sequence). The CDR3 bases are TGTGCCAGCAGCTTCGCGAGAGAGACCCAGTACTTC. This codes for CASSFARETQYF.

This clone has a single count. V usage is TRBV24-1 and J usage is TRBJ2-5; 9 nucleotides line up with TRBD1. Unmatched junction bases numbered 4, after V lost 1 base and J lost 5 bases. The CDR3 sequence is 15 residues long. CDR1 and CDR2 (germline): KGHDR, SFDVKD. The CDR3 DNA reads as TGTGCCACCAGTGATTTACAGGGGGCCTGGGAGACCCAGTACTTC. Its protein product is CATSDLQGAWETQYF.

The rearrangement links TRBV6-5 to TRBJ1-2; TRBD1 matches 7 bases. CDR3 size: 15 residues. Per the germline V gene, CDR1 is MNHEY and CDR2 is SVGAGI. The V and J ends lost 4 bases and 4 bases, in that order; junction bases with no gene match: 9. The CDR3 is CASSFTGVLGYGYTF. The CDR3 DNA reads TGTGCCAGCAGTTTTACAGGGGTCCTCGGCTATGGCTACACCTTC.

V is TRBV5-4 and J is TRBJ2-2; 9 bases match TRBD2. Germline assignment: CDR1 SGHNT and CDR2 YYREEE (reference sequence). The CDR3 runs 17 residues. Trimming cost V 2 bases and J 5 bases; bases outside gene matches: 10. CDR3 coding DNA: TGTGCCAGCAGCTTTCTGCGGGGGGGGCAGGTAACCGGGGAGCTGTTTTTT. Its protein product is CASSFLRGGQVTGELFF.

The chain carries TRBV6-5 and TRBJ1-2; D ambiguous. Looked up from germline, CDR1 is MNHEY and CDR2 is SVGAGI. This CDR3 has 13 residues. V was pared by 6 bases and J by 6 bases, with 14 bases between. The CDR3 here is CASSPPHFDGYTF. The CDR3, as DNA: TGTGCCAGCAGCCCCCCCCATTTTGATGGCTACACCTTC.

The chain is built from TRBV11-3 and TRBJ2-3; TRBD1 matches at 7 bases. This CDR3 is built from 14 residues. Germline CDR1 SGHNT, CDR2 YENEEA. The V gene end was trimmed by 5 bases and the J gene end by 0 bases; junction bases not matched to a gene: 2. CDR3 protein: CASSRQGSTDTQYF. The CDR3 bases are TGTGCCAGCAGCCGACAGGGCAGCACAGATACGCAGTATTTT.

J is TRBJ1-2 and V is TRBV27; 10 bases are shared with TRBD1. From germline, CDR1 is MNHEY and CDR2 SMNVEV (reference sequence). The CDR3 has 14 residues. Losses at the gene ends were 5 bases for V and 6 bases for J; bases not matched to a gene: 6. For the CDR3, the DNA is TGTGCCAGCAGTAGCAGACAGGGGGCCAATGGCTACACCTTC. Translation: CASSSRQGANGYTF.

The chain employs TRBV6-6 and TRBJ1-1, with D perhaps TRBD1 (6 bases). V was shortened by 7 bases and J by 3 bases, with 21 bases between the two germline ends. CDR1 MNHNY and CDR2 SVGAGI come from the germline V gene (reference sequence). This CDR3 is built from 16 residues. The CDR3 loop reads CASISPGTRAHTEAFF. The CDR3 DNA is TGTGCCAGCATATCCCCCGGGACAAGGGCGCACACTGAAGCTTTCTTT.

The chain joins TRBV9 to TRBJ2-7, with D maybe TRBD2 (6 bases). CDR3 size: 16 residues. The V gene's germline CDR1 is SGDLS and CDR2 YYNGEE. The V and J ends lost 4 bases and 1 base respectively, with 18 bases between them. The CDR3 bases are TGTGCCAGCAGCCCCAGTGGAGGGGCGAGGTCCTACGAGCAGTACTTC. This gives the protein CASSPSGGARSYEQYF.